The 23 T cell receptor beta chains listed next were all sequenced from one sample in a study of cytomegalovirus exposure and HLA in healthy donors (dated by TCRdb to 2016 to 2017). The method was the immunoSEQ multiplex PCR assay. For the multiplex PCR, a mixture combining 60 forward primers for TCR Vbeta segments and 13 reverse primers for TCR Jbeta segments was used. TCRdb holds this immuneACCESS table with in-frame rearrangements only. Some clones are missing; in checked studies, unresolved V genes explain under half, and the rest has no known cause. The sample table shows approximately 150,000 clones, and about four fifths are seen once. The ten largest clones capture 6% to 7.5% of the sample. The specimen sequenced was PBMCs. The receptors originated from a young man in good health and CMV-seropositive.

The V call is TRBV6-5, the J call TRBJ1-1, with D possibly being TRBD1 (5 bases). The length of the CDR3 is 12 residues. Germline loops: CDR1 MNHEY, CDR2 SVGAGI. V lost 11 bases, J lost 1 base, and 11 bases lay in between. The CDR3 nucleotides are TGTGCCGTCGTCGGGGGGAACACTGAAGCTTTCTTT. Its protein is CAVVGGNTEAFF.

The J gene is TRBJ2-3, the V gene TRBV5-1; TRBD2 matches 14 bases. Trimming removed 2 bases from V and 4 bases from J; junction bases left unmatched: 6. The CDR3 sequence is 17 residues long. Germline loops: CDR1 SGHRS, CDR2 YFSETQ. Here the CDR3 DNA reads TGCGCCAGCAGCTTTTCCCGACTAGCGGGGGGGCCAGATACGCAGTATTTT. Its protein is CASSFSRLAGGPDTQYF.

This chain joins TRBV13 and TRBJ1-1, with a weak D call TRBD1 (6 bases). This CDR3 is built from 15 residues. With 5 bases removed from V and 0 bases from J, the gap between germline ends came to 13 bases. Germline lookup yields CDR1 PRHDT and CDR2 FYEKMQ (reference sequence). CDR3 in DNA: TGTGCCAGCAGCGCCCAGGGGAACGTGAACACTGAAGCTTTCTTT. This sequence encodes CASSAQGNVNTEAFF.

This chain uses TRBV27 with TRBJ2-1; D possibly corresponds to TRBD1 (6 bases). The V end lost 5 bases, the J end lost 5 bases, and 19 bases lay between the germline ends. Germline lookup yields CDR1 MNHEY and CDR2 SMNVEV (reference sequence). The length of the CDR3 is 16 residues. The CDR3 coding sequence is TGTGCCAGCAGTGCGAGCTCAGGGGAATTGAACAATGAGCAGTTCTTC. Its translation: CASSASSGELNNEQFF.

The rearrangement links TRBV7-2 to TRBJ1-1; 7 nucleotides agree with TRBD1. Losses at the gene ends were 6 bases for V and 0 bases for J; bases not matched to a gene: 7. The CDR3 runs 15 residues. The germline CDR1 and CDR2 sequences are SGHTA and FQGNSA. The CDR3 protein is CASSDDRVVNTEAFF. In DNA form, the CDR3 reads TGTGCCAGCAGTGATGACAGGGTGGTGAACACTGAAGCTTTCTTT. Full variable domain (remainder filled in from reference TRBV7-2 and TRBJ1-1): GAGVSQSPSNKVTEKGKDVELRCDPISGHTALYWYRQSLGQGLEFLIYFQGNSAPDKSGLPSDRFSAERTGGSVSTLTIQRTQQEDSAVYLCASSDDRVVNTEAFFGQGTRLTVV.

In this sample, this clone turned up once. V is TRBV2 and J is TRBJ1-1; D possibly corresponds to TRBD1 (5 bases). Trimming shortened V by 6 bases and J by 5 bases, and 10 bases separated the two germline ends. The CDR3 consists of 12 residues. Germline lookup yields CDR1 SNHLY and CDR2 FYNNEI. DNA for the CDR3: TGTGCCAGCAGCGCCCAGGGTACTGAAGCTTTCTTT. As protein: CASSAQGTEAFF.

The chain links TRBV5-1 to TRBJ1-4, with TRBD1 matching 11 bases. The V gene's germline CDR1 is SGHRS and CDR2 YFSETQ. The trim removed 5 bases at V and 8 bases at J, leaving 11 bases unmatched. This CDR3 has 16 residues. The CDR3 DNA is TGCGCCAGCAGAAGGGACAGGGGGATAAGCGGGGAAAAACTGTTTTTT. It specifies CASRRDRGISGEKLFF.

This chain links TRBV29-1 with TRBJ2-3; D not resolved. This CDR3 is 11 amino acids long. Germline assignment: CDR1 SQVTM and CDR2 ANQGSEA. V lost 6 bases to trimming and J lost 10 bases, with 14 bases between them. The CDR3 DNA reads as TGCAGCGTCGTACCTCCCCAGGCGCAGTATTTT. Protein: CSVVPPQAQYF.

The CDR3 nucleotides read TGTGCCAGCAGTTTCCCCAGGTGGGGGAGGGAAACTAATGAGCAGTTCTTC. It yields the protein CASSFPRWGRETNEQFF. The V call is TRBV28, the J call TRBJ2-1, with TRBD2 matching over 7 bases. CDR1 is MDHEN, CDR2 SYDVKM, per germline. The J segment lost 7 bases and the V segment lost 3 bases, leaving 15 bases of the junction unmatched. This CDR3 is 17 amino acids long.

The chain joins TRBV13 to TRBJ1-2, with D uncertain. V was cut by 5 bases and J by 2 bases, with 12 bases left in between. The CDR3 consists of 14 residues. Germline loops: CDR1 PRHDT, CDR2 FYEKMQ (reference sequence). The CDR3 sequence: CASSPRPRNYGYTF. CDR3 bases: TGTGCCAGCAGCCCCCGACCGAGGAACTATGGCTACACCTTC.

CDR3 coding DNA: TGTGCCAGCAGTTTTAGGGGCAGGGGGAACACCGGGGAGCTGTTTTTT. It translates to CASSFRGRGNTGELFF. The rearrangement uses TRBV27 and TRBJ2-2; tentative D call: TRBD1 (6 bases). V lost 3 bases and J lost 1, with 12 bases in between. The CDR3 covers 16 residues. In germline, CDR1 is MNHEY, CDR2 SMNVEV (reference sequence).

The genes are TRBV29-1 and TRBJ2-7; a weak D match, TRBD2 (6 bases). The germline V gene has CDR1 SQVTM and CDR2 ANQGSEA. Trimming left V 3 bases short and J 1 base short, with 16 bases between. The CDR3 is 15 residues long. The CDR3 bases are TGCAGCGTTGAGGGTTTGGCGGGATCATCCTACGAGCAGTACTTC. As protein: CSVEGLAGSSYEQYF.

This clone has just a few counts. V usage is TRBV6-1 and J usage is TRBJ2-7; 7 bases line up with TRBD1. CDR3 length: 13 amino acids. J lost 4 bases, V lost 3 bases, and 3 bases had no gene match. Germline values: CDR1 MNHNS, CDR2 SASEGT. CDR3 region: CASSEGQTYEQYF. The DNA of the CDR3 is TGTGCCAGCAGTGAGGGACAGACTTACGAGCAGTACTTC.

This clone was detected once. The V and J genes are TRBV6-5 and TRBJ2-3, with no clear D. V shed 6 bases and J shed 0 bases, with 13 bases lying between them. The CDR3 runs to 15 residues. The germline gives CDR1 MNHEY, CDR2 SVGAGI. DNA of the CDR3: TGTGCCAGCAGACCCGTTACTTCTAGCACAGATACGCAGTATTTT. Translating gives CASRPVTSSTDTQYF.

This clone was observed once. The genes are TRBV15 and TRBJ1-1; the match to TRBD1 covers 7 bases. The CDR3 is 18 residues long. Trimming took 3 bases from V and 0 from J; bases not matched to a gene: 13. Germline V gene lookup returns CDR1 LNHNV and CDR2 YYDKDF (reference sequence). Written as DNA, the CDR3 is TGTGCCACCAGCAGGGGGTTTCCGGGACAGATTATGAACACTGAAGCTTTCTTT. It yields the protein CATSRGFPGQIMNTEAFF.

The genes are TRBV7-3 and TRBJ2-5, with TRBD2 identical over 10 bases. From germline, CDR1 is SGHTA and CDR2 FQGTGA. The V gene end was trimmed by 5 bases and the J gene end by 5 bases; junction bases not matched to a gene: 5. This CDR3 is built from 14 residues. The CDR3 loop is CASSPSGGVETQYF. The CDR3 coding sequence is TGTGCCAGCAGCCCTAGCGGGGGCGTCGAGACCCAGTACTTC.

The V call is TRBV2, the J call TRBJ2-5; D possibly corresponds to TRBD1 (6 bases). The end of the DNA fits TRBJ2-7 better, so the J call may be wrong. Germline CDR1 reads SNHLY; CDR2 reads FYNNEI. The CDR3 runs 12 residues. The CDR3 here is CASSFTGYEQYF. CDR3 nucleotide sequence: TGTGCCAGCAGTTTTACAGGGTACGAGCAGTACTTC.

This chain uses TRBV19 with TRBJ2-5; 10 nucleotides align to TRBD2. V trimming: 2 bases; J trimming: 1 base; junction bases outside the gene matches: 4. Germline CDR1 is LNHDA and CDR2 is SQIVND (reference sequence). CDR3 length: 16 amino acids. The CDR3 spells CASSIKAGGFQETQYF. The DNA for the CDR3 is TGTGCCAGTAGTATAAAAGCGGGAGGGTTCCAAGAGACCCAGTACTTC.

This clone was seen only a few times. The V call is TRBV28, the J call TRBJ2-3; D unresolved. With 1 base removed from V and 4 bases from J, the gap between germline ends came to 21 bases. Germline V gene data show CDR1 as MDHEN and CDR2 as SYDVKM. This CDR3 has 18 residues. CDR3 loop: CASSLSYASTVEADTQYF. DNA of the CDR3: TGTGCCAGCAGTTTATCTTACGCGTCTACCGTAGAGGCAGATACGCAGTATTTT. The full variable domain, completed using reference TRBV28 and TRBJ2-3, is DVKVTQSSRYLVKRTGEKVFLECVQDMDHENMFWYRQDPGLGLRLIYFSYDVKMKEKGDIPEGYSVSREKKERFSLILESASTNQTSMYLCASSLSYASTVEADTQYFGPGTRLTVL.

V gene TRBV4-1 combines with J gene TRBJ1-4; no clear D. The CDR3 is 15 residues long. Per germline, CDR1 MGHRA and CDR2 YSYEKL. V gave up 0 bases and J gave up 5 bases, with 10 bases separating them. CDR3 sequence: CASSQDWAANEKLFF. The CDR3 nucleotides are TGCGCCAGCAGCCAAGATTGGGCAGCAAATGAAAAACTGTTTTTT.

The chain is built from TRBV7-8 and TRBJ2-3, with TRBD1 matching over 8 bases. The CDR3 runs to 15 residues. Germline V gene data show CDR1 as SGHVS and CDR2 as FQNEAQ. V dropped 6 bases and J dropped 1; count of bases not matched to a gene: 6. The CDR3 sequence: CASRSDRAGTDTQYF. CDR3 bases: TGTGCCAGCAGATCGGACAGGGCGGGCACAGATACGCAGTATTTT.

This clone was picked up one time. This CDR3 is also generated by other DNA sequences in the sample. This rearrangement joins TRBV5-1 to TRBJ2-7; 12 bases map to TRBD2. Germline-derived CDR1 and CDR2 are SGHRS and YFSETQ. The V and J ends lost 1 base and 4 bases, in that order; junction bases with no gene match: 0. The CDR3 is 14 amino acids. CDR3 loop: CASSLTSGGYEQYF. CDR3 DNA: TGCGCCAGCAGCTTGACTAGCGGGGGGTACGAGCAGTACTTC.

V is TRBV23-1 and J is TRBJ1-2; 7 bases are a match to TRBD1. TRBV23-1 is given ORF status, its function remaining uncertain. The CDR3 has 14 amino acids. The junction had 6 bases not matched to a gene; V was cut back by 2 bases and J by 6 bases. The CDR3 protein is CASSQRGQVDGYTF. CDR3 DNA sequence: TGCGCCAGCAGTCAACGTGGACAGGTAGATGGCTACACCTTC.